The 10 T cell receptor beta chains below were found in one sample sequenced in a study of cytotoxic CD8 clonotypes in ibrutinib-treated CLL (dated by TCRdb to 2020 to 2022). The label giving this sample's time point can be read as: roughly 23 months on ibrutinib. Receptor libraries were prepared by the immunoSEQ multiplex PCR assay. TCRdb retrieved this table from immuneACCESS and kept in-frame rearrangements only. Not all clones are present; in checked studies, unresolved V genes account for under half, and no reason is known for the remainder. The sample contains roughly 250,000 clones, less than 75% of them found a single time. Together, the top ten hold approximately 15% of the sample. The sequenced sample was PBMCs, obtained after 24 months of ibrutinib treatment. These receptors came from a human donor with chronic lymphocytic leukemia.

This chain joins TRBV7-9 and TRBJ2-7; D may correspond to TRBD1 or TRBD2 (6 bases each). Per the germline V gene, CDR1 is SEHNR and CDR2 is FQNEAQ (reference sequence). The germline V and J ends were trimmed by 3 bases and 4 bases, with 13 bases remaining between them. CDR3 size: 14 residues. The CDR3 nucleotides are TGTGCCAGCAGCTTGGGGGGCGCAATGTACGAGCAGTACTTC. Translating gives CASSLGGAMYEQYF.

This chain joins TRBV5-1 and TRBJ1-2; 7 nucleotides agree with TRBD1. CDR1 and CDR2 from the germline V gene are SGHRS and YFSETQ. This CDR3 has 13 amino acids. J was trimmed by 10 bases and V by 1 base; bases with no gene match: 7. The CDR3 DNA reads TGCGCCAGCAGCTTGCCCCCGGGACAGTTCTACACCTTC. It translates to CASSLPPGQFYTF.

This clone was counted a few times. The rearrangement uses TRBV27 and TRBJ2-1; D gene ambiguous. The CDR3 is made up of 11 amino acids. Germline CDR1 reads MNHEY; CDR2 reads SMNVEV (reference sequence). V lost 2 bases and J lost 10, with 6 bases in between. This CDR3 is CASSLEAEQFF. DNA of the CDR3: TGTGCCAGCAGTTTAGAGGCCGAGCAGTTCTTC.

The V call is TRBV9, the J call TRBJ2-7, with 10 bases identical to TRBD2. The CDR3 has 16 amino acids. Germline CDR1 is SGDLS and CDR2 is YYNGEE. The ends lost 0 bases at V and 5 bases at J; junction bases unmatched: 8. CDR3 DNA: TGTGCCAGCAGCGTAGCTTTAGCGGGAGGTACCCACGAGCAGTACTTC. Protein product: CASSVALAGGTHEQYF.

The chain is built from TRBV30 and TRBJ2-3; D might be TRBD1 (5 bases). The CDR3 runs to 14 residues. Germline loops: CDR1 GTSNPN, CDR2 SVGIG (reference sequence). For the CDR3, the DNA is TGTGCAATCGCCCGAGACAGCCGTCCGGATACGCAGTATTTT. Translation: CAIARDSRPDTQYF.

V gene TRBV25-1 combines with J gene TRBJ2-1; D may be TRBD2 (6 bases). The V gene lost 4 bases and the J gene lost 3 bases, with 10 bases spanning the gap. Germline values: CDR1 MGHDK, CDR2 SYGVNS. This CDR3 contains 14 residues. CDR3 sequence (DNA): TGTGCCAGCAGTGTTTTAGCGGTCTACAATGAGCAGTTCTTC. Translated, it gives CASSVLAVYNEQFF.

The chain is built from TRBV7-9 and TRBJ1-5, with a tentative D call TRBD1 (5 bases). Germline assignment: CDR1 SEHNR and CDR2 FQNEAQ (reference sequence). The CDR3 has 15 residues. V lost 8 bases to trimming and J lost 6 bases, with 20 bases between them. CDR3 loop: CASSHSAGSGQPQHF. The CDR3 DNA reads as TGTGCCAGCTCCCATTCAGCAGGGTCTGGTCAGCCCCAGCATTTT.

In its sample, this clone was seen once. The chain joins TRBV27 to TRBJ1-2, with 8 positions matching TRBD1. This CDR3 spans 13 amino acids. Unmatched junction bases numbered 6, after V lost 8 bases and J lost 4 bases. Germline V CDR1 and CDR2: MNHEY, SMNVEV (reference sequence). CDR3 amino acids: CASGPGQAYGYTF. CDR3 nucleotides: TGTGCCAGCGGACCGGGACAGGCCTATGGCTACACCTTC.

The chain recombines TRBV2 with TRBJ1-3; D uncertain. Germline V CDR1 and CDR2: SNHLY, FYNNEI. V lost 6 bases to trimming and J lost 2 bases, with 17 bases between them. The length of the CDR3 is 16 residues. The CDR3 protein is CASSLLNLGTGNTIYF. The CDR3 bases are TGTGCCAGCAGCCTGCTGAACCTAGGAACTGGAAACACCATATATTTT.

V and J are TRBV29-1 and TRBJ2-7; TRBD2 agrees at 9 bases. Germline V gene lookup returns CDR1 SQVTM and CDR2 ANQGSEA. V lost 7 bases, J lost 2 bases, and 6 bases stayed unmatched. CDR3 size: 13 residues. For the CDR3, the DNA is TGCAGCGCCGAGGCTAGCGGGACCTACGAGCAGTACTTC. It translates to CSAEASGTYEQYF.